This TCR beta chain was recovered during a study of shared clonotypes between healthy human individuals. Notes on the study in general: The generation probabilities recorded for non-shared clonotypes fell below those of clonotypes shared by all four donors.

This clone was counted a few times. Its antigen is not known. Repertoires were generated with immunoSEQ multiplex PCR, while TCRdb's copy carries only in-frame clones and drops some. The sample consists of under 1,100,000 clones, 60% to 80% of them appearing once. The CDR3 is made up of 16 amino acids. Germline V CDR1 and CDR2: SGHRS, YFSETQ. Unmatched junction bases numbered 11, after V lost 4 bases and J lost 5 bases. The V and J genes are TRBV5-1 and TRBJ1-4; 7 bases align to TRBD1. This receptor was obtained from a young man in good health. The sample taken for sequencing was memory CD4+ T cells sorted from blood. The subset denotes: CD45RA-negative fraction. CDR3 coding DNA: TGCGCCAGCAGCCTTACGGGGACAGATCCGAATGAAAAACTGTTTTTT. This gives the protein CASSLTGTDPNEKLFF.